This T cell receptor (beta chain) was captured by sequencing in a study of blood T cell repertoires in COVID-19. Each participant's cohort was designated according to participant-reported clinical history. This clone came up once. The CDR3 runs 15 residues. Germline values: CDR1 MNHEY, CDR2 SVGAGI. V shed 8 bases, J shed 1 base, and the junction held 11 bases outside the gene matches. Using immunoSEQ multiplex PCR, the repertoire was profiled, and TCRdb retains in-frame clones only, with some absent. The table shows 250,000 to 300,000 clones, with approximately 83% occurring only once. Input material: PBMCs or T cells enriched from blood (not recorded which). This receptor was obtained from a woman in her 50s who had recovered from COVID-19. This chain uses TRBV6-5 with TRBJ2-7, with TRBD1 identical over 7 bases. This CDR3 reads CASRLATGASYEQYF. Here the CDR3 DNA reads TGTGCCAGCCGTTTGGCCACAGGGGCTTCCTACGAGCAGTACTTC.